These 20 T cell receptor beta chains came from one sample sequenced in a study of T cell responses to AZD1222 COVID-19 vaccine. Assay used: immunoSEQ multiplex PCR; TCRdb lists only in-frame clones, some missing. The sample consists of 65,000 to 90,000 clones, roughly nine tenths of them appearing once. The sequenced sample was peripheral blood, obtained 28 days after the second AZD1222 dose. Receptors were obtained from an adult who received the AZD1222 COVID-19 vaccine.

The genes are TRBV7-2 and TRBJ2-7, with TRBD1 as a possible D gene (6 bases). The CDR3 totals 14 residues. Germline CDR1 SGHTA, CDR2 FQGNSA. The V gene lost 1 base and the J gene lost 3 bases, with 10 bases spanning the gap. Here the CDR3 reads CASSLGAGDYEQYF. DNA for the CDR3: TGTGCCAGCAGCTTAGGGGCAGGGGACTACGAGCAGTACTTC.

The rearrangement joins TRBV4-3 to TRBJ2-1; TRBD2 aligns across 11 bases. V lost 0 bases, J lost 4 bases, and 8 bases stayed unmatched. CDR1 is LGHNA and CDR2 is YSLEER in the germline V gene. The CDR3 has 18 amino acids. The chain's CDR3 is CASSQETSGVVRYNEQFF. For the CDR3, the DNA is TGCGCCAGCAGCCAAGAGACTAGCGGGGTGGTGAGGTACAATGAGCAGTTCTTC.

The chain links TRBV24-1 to TRBJ1-5; a possible D gene is TRBD1 (5 bases). CDR3 length: 15 amino acids. Trimming cost V 3 bases and J 5 bases, with 13 bases left between them. Per the germline V gene, CDR1 is KGHDR and CDR2 is SFDVKD. The CDR3 is CATSDGTWGHQPQHF. The CDR3 DNA follows: TGTGCCACCAGTGATGGGACGTGGGGACATCAGCCCCAGCATTTT.

The rearrangement uses TRBV5-6 and TRBJ1-1; no reliable D call. The CDR3 extends over 15 amino acids. Germline CDR1 is SGHDT and CDR2 is YYEEEE. V gave up 0 bases and J gave up 5 bases, with 14 bases separating them. The CDR3 loop is CASSLDWGSDTEAFF. The CDR3 nucleotides are TGTGCCAGCAGCTTGGACTGGGGTAGCGATACTGAAGCTTTCTTT.

CDR3 amino acids: CASSIPGLNYGYTF. The CDR3 region has the DNA TGTGCCAGTAGTATCCCGGGACTTAACTATGGCTACACCTTC. This rearrangement joins TRBV19 to TRBJ1-2; D perhaps matches TRBD1 (5 bases). V gave up 3 bases and J gave up 1 base, with 9 bases separating them. The CDR3 runs to 14 residues. Germline V lookup: CDR1 LNHDA, CDR2 SQIVND (reference sequence). Combining the CDR3 with reference TRBV19 and TRBJ1-2 gives the whole variable domain DGGITQSPKYLFRKEGQNVTLSCEQNLNHDAMYWYRQDPGQGLRLIYYSQIVNDFQKGDIAEGYSVSREKKESFPLTVTSAQKNPTAFYLCASSIPGLNYGYTFGSGTRLTVV.

This rearrangement joins TRBV15 to TRBJ2-5; maybe TRBD2 (5 bases). Trimming pared 0 bases from V and 2 bases from J, leaving 13 bases between. The CDR3 loop spans 16 amino acids. The V gene's germline CDR1 is LNHNV and CDR2 YYDKDF (reference sequence). DNA of the CDR3: TGTGCCACCAGCAGAGATCGAGGGATTGGGCAAGAGACCCAGTACTTC. It translates to CATSRDRGIGQETQYF.

This chain links TRBV6-6 with TRBJ2-5, with 10 bases identical to TRBD2. Losses at the gene ends were 5 bases for V and 7 bases for J; bases not matched to a gene: 4. There are 13 residues in the CDR3. Germline V gene data show CDR1 as MNHNY and CDR2 as SVGAGI (reference sequence). The CDR3 spells CASSPWTSGTQYF. CDR3 coding DNA: TGTGCCAGCAGTCCATGGACTAGCGGGACCCAGTACTTC.

This clone occurred a few times. The CDR3 nucleotides read TGTGCCAGCAGTTCCCCAGCGGGGGGGAACACAGATACGCAGTATTTT. Its translation is CASSSPAGGNTDTQYF. This chain joins TRBV28 and TRBJ2-3, with 10 nucleotides matching TRBD2. The trim removed 4 bases at V and 2 bases at J, leaving 6 bases unmatched. CDR3 length: 16 residues. Germline V gene lookup returns CDR1 MDHEN and CDR2 SYDVKM.

V usage is TRBV5-1 and J usage is TRBJ1-2; the D gene is possibly TRBD1 (5 bases). Germline-derived CDR1 and CDR2 are SGHRS and YFSETQ. The CDR3 totals 14 residues. V was pared by 0 bases and J by 8 bases, with 14 bases between. In nucleotides, the CDR3 is TGCGCCAGCAGCTTGGCCGGGACTGCGGGGGGCTACACCTTC. It specifies CASSLAGTAGGYTF.

This chain uses TRBV7-8 with TRBJ1-1; D is unclear. V dropped 1 base and J dropped 1 base, with 4 bases sitting between them. From germline, CDR1 is SGHVS and CDR2 FQNEAQ. This CDR3 contains 13 residues. Here the CDR3 reads CASSLEGNTEAFF. CDR3 bases: TGTGCCAGCAGCTTAGAGGGGAACACTGAAGCTTTCTTT.

The CDR3 spells CASSPDSPYEQYF. CDR3 bases: TGTGCCAGCAGCCCGGACAGTCCCTACGAGCAGTACTTC. The rearrangement uses TRBV7-9 and TRBJ2-7; perhaps TRBD1 as D (6 bases). CDR1 is SEHNR, CDR2 FQNEAQ, per germline (reference sequence). CDR3 length: 13 residues. V dropped 5 bases and J dropped 2 bases, with 10 bases sitting between them.

The chain recombines TRBV19 with TRBJ1-1; D is possibly TRBD1 (5 bases). The CDR3 totals 13 residues. Germline V gene lookup returns CDR1 LNHDA and CDR2 SQIVND (reference sequence). V lost 4 bases, J lost 4 bases, and 10 bases lay in between. Here the CDR3 reads CASSTVGTTEAFF. The DNA of the CDR3 is TGTGCCAGTAGTACGGTAGGGACCACTGAAGCTTTCTTT.

This rearrangement joins TRBV15 to TRBJ1-2; D gene ambiguous. This CDR3 is built from 12 residues. Per the germline V gene, CDR1 is LNHNV and CDR2 is YYDKDF (reference sequence). The V gene lost 4 bases and the J gene lost 3 bases, with 6 bases spanning the gap. The DNA for the CDR3 is TGTGCCACCAGCAACCGGGACTATGGCTACACCTTC. Amino acid sequence: CATSNRDYGYTF.

The chain combines TRBV29-1 with TRBJ2-7, with 8 bases matching TRBD1. The CDR3 covers 14 residues. V shed 6 bases, J shed 0 bases, and the junction held 7 bases outside the gene matches. From germline, CDR1 is SQVTM and CDR2 ANQGSEA. The CDR3 protein is CSVGTGGSSYEQYF. The CDR3 DNA is TGCAGCGTGGGAACAGGGGGGTCCTCCTACGAGCAGTACTTC.

This sequence joins TRBV5-4 and TRBJ2-6, with D possibly called TRBD1 or TRBD2 (6 bases each). V shed 4 bases and J shed 4 bases, with 24 bases lying between them. Germline V gene data show CDR1 as SGHNT and CDR2 as YYREEE (reference sequence). This CDR3 has 19 amino acids. CDR3 region: CASSPLGGGLSAGANVLTF. CDR3 bases: TGTGCCAGCAGCCCCCTGGGTGGGGGGCTCTCAGCCGGGGCCAACGTCCTGACTTTC.

This clone was recorded once. The chain joins TRBV5-3 to TRBJ1-6; 7 nucleotides agree with TRBD1. TRBV5-3 has ORF status, its function being uncertain. The length of the CDR3 is 15 residues. The V and J ends lost 3 bases and 3 bases, in that order; junction bases with no gene match: 3. The CDR3 spells CARSSRQGYNSPLHF. Here the CDR3 DNA reads TGTGCCAGAAGCTCCCGACAGGGCTATAATTCACCCCTCCACTTT.

Only one count was recorded for this clone. The rearrangement joins TRBV2 to TRBJ2-2; D is possibly TRBD2 (6 bases). The CDR3 loop spans 14 amino acids. Trimming stripped 5 bases from V and 6 bases from J, with 13 bases between. Germline V lookup: CDR1 SNHLY, CDR2 FYNNEI. CDR3 nucleotide sequence: TGTGCCAGCAGTACAATGGGGGGATCCGGGGAGCTGTTTTTT. It yields the protein CASSTMGGSGELFF.

The chain uses TRBV4-2 and TRBJ2-3; 7 positions agree with TRBD2. The J segment lost 10 bases and the V segment lost 2 bases, leaving 18 bases of the junction unmatched. The CDR3 runs to 17 residues. Germline CDR1 and CDR2: LGHNA and YNFKEQ. The CDR3 bases are TGTGCCAGCAGCCAATCGATCCTTCGGGGGGAAGGAGGTGCGCAGTATTTT. Translation: CASSQSILRGEGGAQYF.

This clone occurred once. The V and J genes are TRBV4-2 and TRBJ2-3, with 12 bases that match TRBD2. Germline trimming cut 4 bases from V and 6 bases from J; bases unmatched to any gene: 11. This CDR3 region has 17 residues. CDR1 is LGHNA, CDR2 YNFKEQ, per germline. In DNA, the CDR3 is TGTGCCAGCAGCCCGATGACGACTAGCGGGGGAGGGGATACGCAGTATTTT. Translating gives CASSPMTTSGGGDTQYF.

V usage is TRBV29-1 and J usage is TRBJ2-7; 7 bases are a match to TRBD1. Germline V gene data show CDR1 as SQVTM and CDR2 as ANQGSEA. The CDR3 is 14 residues long. The V segment lost 4 bases and the J segment 0 bases; nucleotides outside the gene matches: 6. CDR3 residues: CSVGGGAGSYEQYF. The CDR3 DNA reads as TGCAGCGTTGGAGGGGGCGCGGGCTCCTACGAGCAGTACTTC.